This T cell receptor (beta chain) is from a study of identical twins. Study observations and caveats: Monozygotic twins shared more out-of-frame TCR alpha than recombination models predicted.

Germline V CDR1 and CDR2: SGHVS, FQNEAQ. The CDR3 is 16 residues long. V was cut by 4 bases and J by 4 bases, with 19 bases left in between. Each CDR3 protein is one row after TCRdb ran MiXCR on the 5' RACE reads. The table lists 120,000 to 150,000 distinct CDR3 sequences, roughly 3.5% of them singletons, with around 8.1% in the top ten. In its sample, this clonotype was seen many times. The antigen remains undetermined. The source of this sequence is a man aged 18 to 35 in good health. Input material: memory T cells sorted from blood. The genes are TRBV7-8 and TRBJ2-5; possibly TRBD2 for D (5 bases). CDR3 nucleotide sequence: TGTGCCAGCAGCTCGTGGGGAACTAGATCCCCAGAGACCCAGTACTTC. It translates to CASSSWGTRSPETQYF.